This is a list of T cell receptor beta chains from one sample in a study of CD8 T cells in Susac syndrome. Using its own MiXCR run on the immunoSEQ multiplex PCR reads, TCRdb lists one record per CDR3 protein. The sample has 100,000 to 150,000 distinct CDR3 sequences; 90% to 95% are singletons. The specimen sequenced was CD8+ T cells from PBMCs. Receptors originate from a human donor with Susac syndrome. Each CDR3 is given with its conserved first and last residue. The order of the fields is V gene, D gene, J gene, clone size, CDR3 protein, CDR3 DNA. The D gene is left open where the match is weak. Rows may omit the clone size; those that give it use once, few, many or a size class.

>TRBV2|TRBD2|TRBJ2-5|NA
CASSIPRRGYQETQYF
TGTGCCAGCAGTATTCCCCGGCGGGGGTACCAAGAGACCCAGTACTTC
>TRBV19|NA|TRBJ2-1|NA
CATATGSAYNEQFF
TGTGCCACAGCGACAGGATCAGCCTACAATGAGCAGTTCTTC
>TRBV4-1|NA|TRBJ1-5|NA
CASSQEPSPWGNQPQHF
TGCGCCAGCAGCCAAGAGCCCAGCCCGTGGGGCAATCAGCCCCAGCATTTT
>TRBV7-3|TRBD1|TRBJ1-1|NA
CASSRQGGTEAFF
TGTGCCAGCAGCCGACAGGGAGGGACTGAAGCTTTCTTT
>TRBV7-9|TRBD1|TRBJ1-1|NA
CASSPLQGGTAEAFF
TGTGCCAGCAGCCCCTTACAGGGGGGGACGGCTGAAGCTTTCTTT
>TRBV11-2|NA|TRBJ2-1|NA
CASSPDYNEQFF
TGTGCCAGCAGCCCCGACTACAATGAGCAGTTCTTC
>TRBV20-1|TRBD1|TRBJ2-7|NA
CSARGQEGIEQYF
TGCAGTGCTAGGGGACAGGAAGGGATTGAGCAGTACTTC
>TRBV27|NA|TRBJ1-2|NA
CASSTSWGDGYTF
TGTGCCAGCAGTACATCCTGGGGCGATGGCTACACCTTC
>TRBV2|NA|TRBJ1-2|once
CASSVETGTF
TGTGCCAGCAGTGTAGAGACGGGCACCTTC
>TRBV29-1|NA|TRBJ2-3|NA
CSVEGPDTQYF
TGCAGCGTTGAAGGGCCAGATACGCAGTATTTT
>TRBV9|NA|TRBJ2-3|NA
CASSPPGEQDTQYF
TGTGCCAGCAGCCCCCCCGGTGAGCAGGATACGCAGTATTTT
>TRBV20-1|NA|TRBJ2-1|NA
CSARELTDYNEQFF
TGCAGTGCTAGAGAGCTCACAGATTACAATGAGCAGTTCTTC
>TRBV28|NA|TRBJ1-6|NA
CASSMVGEYNSPLHF
TGTGCCAGCAGTATGGTGGGGGAGTATAATTCACCCCTCCACTTT
>TRBV20-1|NA|TRBJ1-1|NA
CTPLAVNTEAFF
TGCACCCCCCTGGCGGTGAACACTGAAGCTTTCTTT
>TRBV20-1|NA|TRBJ2-7|NA
CSASTEYEQYF
TGCAGTGCTTCGACAGAGTACGAGCAGTACTTC
>TRBV28|NA|TRBJ2-7|NA
CASSLRGQTYEQYF
TGTGCCAGCAGTTTACGTGGACAGACCTACGAGCAGTACTTC
>TRBV30|NA|TRBJ1-5|NA
CAWSTGGNQPQHF
TGTGCCTGGAGTACCGGGGGCAATCAGCCCCAGCATTTT
>TRBV29-1|TRBD2|TRBJ2-7|NA
CSVELGRASGSDEQYF
TGCAGCGTTGAGCTCGGAAGGGCTAGCGGGAGCGACGAGCAGTACTTC
>TRBV7-2|NA|TRBJ2-5|NA
CASSPDTQETQYF
TGTGCCAGCAGCCCGGACACCCAAGAGACCCAGTACTTC
>TRBV9|NA|TRBJ2-7|NA
CASSVPHYEQYF
TGTGCCAGCAGCGTACCCCACTACGAGCAGTACTTC
>TRBV5-4|NA|TRBJ2-5|NA
CASSYETWTEQETQYF
TGTGCCAGCAGCTACGAAACATGGACAGAACAAGAGACCCAGTACTTC
>TRBV4-1|TRBD2|TRBJ2-4|NA
CASSPRGLAGAKNIQYF
TGCGCCAGCAGCCCGCGTGGACTAGCGGGAGCTAAAAACATTCAGTACTTC
>TRBV27|NA|TRBJ1-2|NA
CASSSQQVF
TGTGCCAGCAGTTCCCAACAGGTCTTC
>TRBV30|NA|TRBJ1-2|NA
CALRGGNYGYTF
TGTGCCTTACGTGGGGGGAACTATGGCTACACCTTC
>TRBV29-1|TRBD2|TRBJ2-3|NA
CSAPGLAGLTDTQYF
TGCAGCGCTCCGGGACTAGCGGGTCTCACAGATACGCAGTATTTT
>TRBV7-9|NA|TRBJ2-2|NA
CASSLRGRTDYTGELFF
TGTGCCAGCAGCTTACGGGGTCGGACAGACTACACCGGGGAGCTGTTTTTT
>TRBV30|NA|TRBJ1-1|NA
CAWSYGGGTEAFF
TGTGCCTGGAGTTATGGGGGAGGCACTGAAGCTTTCTTT
>TRBV12-3/TRBV12-4|TRBD1|TRBJ1-1|NA
CASTRTGALDTEAFF
TGTGCCAGCACCCGGACAGGGGCGCTGGACACTGAAGCTTTCTTT
>TRBV6-2/TRBV6-3|TRBD1|TRBJ2-7|NA
CASSTGQGGSDEQYF
TGTGCCAGCAGTACCGGACAGGGAGGATCGGATGAGCAGTACTTC
>TRBV5-4|NA|TRBJ1-1|NA
CASSLWAGAPNTEAFF
TGTGCCAGCAGCTTGTGGGCGGGCGCTCCGAACACTGAAGCTTTCTTT
>TRBV6-4|NA|TRBJ2-1|NA
CASSDSGTTGQFF
TGTGCCAGCAGTGACTCGGGGACAACGGGGCAGTTCTTC
>TRBV5-6|NA|TRBJ2-7|NA
CASSLEDSYEQYF
TGTGCCAGCAGCTTAGAGGACTCCTACGAGCAGTACTTC
>TRBV27|TRBD1|TRBJ1-6|NA
CASSLLGTGASSPLHF
TGTGCCAGCAGTTTACTCGGGACAGGGGCATCTTCACCCCTCCACTTT
>TRBV14|TRBD2|TRBJ2-7|NA
CASSQEGLAGVHEQYF
TGTGCCAGCAGCCAAGAGGGGCTAGCGGGAGTGCACGAGCAGTACTTC
>TRBV6-5|NA|TRBJ1-5|NA
CASSYSGLGNQPQHF
TGTGCCAGCAGTTACTCGGGGTTGGGCAATCAGCCCCAGCATTTT
>TRBV5-6|NA|TRBJ1-2|NA
CASSLQTAGYTF
TGTGCCAGCAGCTTACAGACTGCGGGCTACACCTTC
>TRBV12-3/TRBV12-4|NA|TRBJ2-1|NA
CASSSPGAAEDSYNEQFF
TGTGCCAGCAGTTCCCCTGGGGCAGCGGAGGACTCCTACAATGAGCAGTTCTTC
>TRBV5-4|NA|TRBJ2-4|NA
CASSLNSGSKNIQYF
TGTGCCAGCAGCTTGAATTCAGGATCCAAAAACATTCAGTACTTC
>TRBV5-1|NA|TRBJ2-2|NA
CASTVQQPGFTGELFF
TGCGCCAGCACCGTACAGCAGCCAGGATTCACCGGGGAGCTGTTTTTT
>TRBV6-1|NA|TRBJ2-7|NA
CASSPSTGQWVHEQYF
TGTGCCAGCAGCCCTAGCACCGGACAGTGGGTCCACGAGCAGTACTTC
>TRBV12-3/TRBV12-4|NA|TRBJ1-6|NA
CASSFGGNNSPLHF
TGTGCCAGCAGTTTTGGGGGAAATAATTCACCCCTCCACTTT
>TRBV27|NA|TRBJ2-4|NA
CATPQGGENIQYF
TGTGCCACACCACAGGGAGGGGAAAACATTCAGTACTTC